These 18 T cell receptor beta chains were all obtained from the same sample, sequenced in a study of low-dose radiotherapy and immunotherapy resistance in tumors. Primers used for first-strand cDNA, a TRAV- and TRBV-specific set, covered both alpha and beta chains. The TCRs were subjected to amplification over approximately 20 PCR cycles employing a constant-region primer in conjunction with a V-primer adapter. TCRdb reanalysed the reads using MiXCR and keeps one entry per CDR3 protein. The sample comprises 60,000 or so distinct CDR3 sequences, roughly 23% of which are singletons, and under 7% rests with the top ten. Indicated time point: after trial treatment. Indicated treatment: LDRT plus nivolumab, ipilimumab, low-dose cyclophosphamide and aspirin (RACIN trial). The source material was PBMCs, sampled after low-dose radiotherapy plus immunotherapy. The receptors shown here come from a male donor with prostate cancer.

At least ten counts were recorded for this clonotype. The CDR3 DNA reads TGTGCCAGCAGCCCCGGGGGCGGAGGAGAAAAACTGTTTTTT. As protein: CASSPGGGGEKLFF. This chain links TRBV3-1 with TRBJ1-4, with a possible D match to TRBD1 (6 bases). Germline V gives CDR1 LGHDT, CDR2 YNNKEL (reference sequence). The V end was cut by 4 bases, the J end by 8 bases, with 14 bases between. The CDR3 totals 14 residues.

This clonotype was seen many times. The chain is built from TRBV19 and TRBJ1-2; 9 positions agree with TRBD1. Per the germline V gene, CDR1 is LNHDA and CDR2 is SQIVND (reference sequence). V lost 7 bases to trimming and J lost 7 bases; unmatched junction nucleotides: 7. The CDR3 length is 13 residues. CDR3: CASKLDRGIGYTF. The CDR3 nucleotides are TGTGCCAGTAAACTGGACAGGGGAATTGGCTACACCTTC.

The sample holds many counts of this clonotype. The chain has TRBV6-2 or TRBV6-3 and TRBJ1-3, with D unresolved. The CDR3 spans 14 residues. Germline CDR1 reads MNHEY; CDR2 reads SVGEGT. V was shortened by 7 bases and J by 4 bases, with 14 bases between the two germline ends. CDR3 in DNA: TGTGCCAGCACCCCCCCGGGAGGGGGAAACACCATATATTTT. It encodes CASTPPGGGNTIYF.

In its sample, this clonotype was seen many times. The V and J genes are TRBV3-1 and TRBJ2-2; possible D gene TRBD2, 5 bases. Germline V CDR1 and CDR2: LGHDT, YNNKEL (reference sequence). The V and J ends lost 1 base and 5 bases respectively, with 11 bases between them. The CDR3 consists of 15 residues. CDR3 residues: CASSQAPGVTGELFF. Written as DNA, the CDR3 is TGTGCCAGCAGCCAAGCCCCCGGGGTAACCGGGGAGCTGTTTTTT.

The chain links TRBV28 to TRBJ2-7; 8 bases line up with TRBD1. With 8 bases clipped from V and 2 bases from J, the junction kept 5 bases outside the gene matches. Germline CDR1 is MDHEN and CDR2 is SYDVKM. The CDR3 runs 13 residues. CDR3 in amino acids: CASLPGGTYEQYF. CDR3 nucleotide sequence: TGTGCCAGCCTCCCAGGGGGCACCTACGAGCAGTACTTC.

Ten or more counts support this clonotype. V is TRBV10-3 and J is TRBJ2-1; the match to TRBD1 covers 11 bases. Germline V gives CDR1 ENHRY, CDR2 SYGVKD. The CDR3 sequence is 14 residues long. V lost 6 bases to trimming and J lost 4 bases; unmatched junction nucleotides: 2. The CDR3 here is CAIRGTGGYNEQFF. DNA of the CDR3: TGTGCCATCAGGGGGACAGGGGGGTACAATGAGCAGTTCTTC.

V is TRBV5-1 and J is TRBJ2-2, with D unclear. Trimming removed 4 bases from V and 0 bases from J, with 10 bases in between. CDR1 is SGHRS and CDR2 is YFSETQ in the germline V gene. The length of the CDR3 is 15 residues. CDR3 nucleotides: TGCGCCAGCAGCGGTGGCGATTCGAACACCGGGGAGCTGTTTTTT. Its protein product is CASSGGDSNTGELFF.

This clonotype came up many times. The genes are TRBV14 and TRBJ2-1; no clear D. CDR1 is SGHDN, CDR2 FVKESK, per germline. The ends were cut back, 4 bases at V and 4 bases at J, with 8 bases in the middle. The CDR3 is 13 residues long. Here the CDR3 reads CASSLNSYNEQFF. The CDR3 region has the DNA TGTGCCAGCAGCCTGAACTCATACAATGAGCAGTTCTTC.

This clonotype was seen repeatedly, ten times or more. The chain employs TRBV29-1 and TRBJ1-2, with D possibly TRBD1 on 6 matching bases. Germline CDR1 and CDR2: SQVTM and ANQGSEA. This CDR3 comprises 13 residues. Trimming pared 7 bases from V and 3 bases from J, leaving 15 bases between. CDR3 residues: CSAVPRGYYGYTF. CDR3 sequence (DNA): TGCAGCGCAGTTCCCAGGGGATACTATGGCTACACCTTC.

In its sample, this clonotype was seen many times. This sequence joins TRBV28 and TRBJ1-1, with a possible D match to TRBD1 (5 bases). The CDR3 runs to 14 residues. The V gene lost 8 bases and the J gene lost 5 bases, with 18 bases spanning the gap. Germline V gene lookup returns CDR1 MDHEN and CDR2 SYDVKM. The CDR3 nucleotides are TGTGCCAGCCTTGAGCCAGGGTCAGGTACTGAAGCTTTCTTT. Its protein is CASLEPGSGTEAFF.

The chain joins TRBV7-2 to TRBJ2-2; TRBD2 matches 8 bases. After removal of 4 bases from V and 4 bases from J, the junction contained 5 bases not matched to a gene. The CDR3 is 15 amino acids. Germline V CDR1 and CDR2: SGHTA, FQGNSA. The CDR3 sequence is CASSWGAGVTGELFF. Here the CDR3 DNA reads TGTGCCAGCAGCTGGGGAGCGGGAGTCACCGGGGAGCTGTTTTTT.

This clonotype is labeled medium-sized. The DNA of the CDR3 is TGTGCCAGCTCACCAACGGCGAGCTCCTACAATGAGCAGTTCTTC. Protein sequence: CASSPTASSYNEQFF. The chain is built from TRBV18 and TRBJ2-1; D remains ambiguous. The V and J ends lost 2 bases and 0 bases respectively, with 8 bases between them. Germline loops: CDR1 KGHSH, CDR2 LQKENI. The CDR3 totals 15 residues. Supplemented by reference TRBV18 and TRBJ2-1, the full variable domain reads NAGVMQNPRHLVRRRGQEARLRCSPMKGHSHVYWYRQLPEEGLKFMVYLQKENIIDESGMPKERFSAEFPKEGPSILRIQQVVRGDSAAYFCASSPTASSYNEQFFGPGTRLTVL.

Many counts were recorded for this clonotype. V usage is TRBV28 and J usage is TRBJ2-7; D unclear. This CDR3 contains 12 residues. Trimming shortened V by 6 bases and J by 3 bases, and 9 bases separated the two germline ends. Germline V gives CDR1 MDHEN, CDR2 SYDVKM. The CDR3 nucleotides read TGTGCCAGCAGCCGCATGGGCTACGAGCAGTACTTC. This translates into CASSRMGYEQYF.

In its sample, this clonotype ranks as medium-sized. The chain uses TRBV28 and TRBJ2-1; D is uncertain. Germline CDR1 is MDHEN and CDR2 is SYDVKM. The length of the CDR3 is 15 residues. V was shortened by 2 bases and J by 8 bases, with 16 bases between the two germline ends. This CDR3 is CASSLPAFSTHEQFF. The DNA of the CDR3 is TGTGCCAGCAGTTTACCGGCGTTCTCAACCCATGAGCAGTTCTTC.

On this clonotype: This likely came from a read error, as a far larger clone is one base away. The gene calls are TRBV11-3 and TRBJ2-1; 10 bases are shared with TRBD2. The CDR3 consists of 15 residues. Per germline, CDR1 SGHNT and CDR2 YENEEA. V lost 7 bases, J lost 4 bases, and 7 bases stayed unmatched. The CDR3 loop is CASINSGGRYNEQFF. The CDR3 DNA is TGTGCCAGCATCAATAGCGGGGGGAGGTACAATGAGCAGTTCTTC.

The rearrangement joins TRBV20-1 to TRBJ2-7, with D possibly TRBD2 on 6 matching bases. The CDR3 is 19 residues long. CDR1 DFQATT and CDR2 SNEGSKA come from the germline V gene (reference sequence). With 0 bases removed from V and 7 bases from J, the gap between germline ends came to 31 bases. As DNA, the CDR3 is TGCAGTGCTAGAGATAACGTAAAGGTCGGCGGGGTGGGGAACAATGAGCAGTACTTC. The encoded protein is CSARDNVKVGGVGNNEQYF.

This clonotype was seen many times. The rearrangement links TRBV5-6 to TRBJ1-1, with D perhaps TRBD1 (6 bases). CDR3 length: 17 amino acids. The germline V gene encodes CDR1 SGHDT and CDR2 YYEEEE. V shed 5 bases and J shed 4 bases, with 24 bases lying between them. The chain's CDR3 is CASRFLSLPGVRTEAFF. Here the CDR3 DNA reads TGTGCCAGCAGGTTTCTGTCCCTCCCAGGGGTGCGCACTGAAGCTTTCTTT.

Points on this clonotype: A far more abundant clone sits one base away, making this likely a read error. This chain uses TRBV26 with TRBJ2-3; no check of the table's D call, TRBD2, against the DNA was made. TRBV26 is given as a pseudogene. The CDR3 is 12 amino acids. The CDR3 region has the DNA TGCGCTACAGCCGCTAGCACAGATATGCAGTATTTT. It is translated as CATAASTDMQYF.